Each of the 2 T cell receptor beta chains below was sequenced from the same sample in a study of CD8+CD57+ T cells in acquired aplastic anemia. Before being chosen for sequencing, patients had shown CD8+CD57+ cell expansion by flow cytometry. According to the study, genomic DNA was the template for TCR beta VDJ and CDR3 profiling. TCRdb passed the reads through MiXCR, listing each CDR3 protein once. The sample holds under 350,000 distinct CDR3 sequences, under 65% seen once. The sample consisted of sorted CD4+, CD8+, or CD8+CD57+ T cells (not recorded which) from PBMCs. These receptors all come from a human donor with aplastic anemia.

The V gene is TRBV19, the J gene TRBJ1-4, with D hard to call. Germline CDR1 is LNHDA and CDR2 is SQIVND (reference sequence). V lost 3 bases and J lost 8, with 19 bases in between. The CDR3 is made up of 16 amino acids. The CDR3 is CASSIIRRSKGEKLFF. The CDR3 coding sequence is TGTGCCAGTAGTATTATCCGCAGGTCGAAAGGGGAAAAACTGTTTTTT.

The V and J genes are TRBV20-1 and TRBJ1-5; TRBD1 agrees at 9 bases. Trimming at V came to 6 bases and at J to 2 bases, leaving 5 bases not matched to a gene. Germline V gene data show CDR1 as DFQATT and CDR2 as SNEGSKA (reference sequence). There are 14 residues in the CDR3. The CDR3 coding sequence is TGCAGTGCCAGGACAGGGGTTCGCAATCAGCCCCAGCATTTT. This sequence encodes CSARTGVRNQPQHF.